Following are 11 T cell receptor beta chains from one sample sequenced in a study of T cell responses to AZD1222 COVID-19 vaccine. The protocol was immunoSEQ multiplex PCR, while the TCRdb copy is restricted to in-frame clones and leaves out a portion. In the table there are about 130,000 clones, 65% to 90% of which are singletons. This material consisted of peripheral blood, taken 28 days after the second dose of the MenACWY control vaccine. The receptors shown here come from an adult who received the MenACWY meningococcal vaccine as a control.

The V and J genes are TRBV7-2 and TRBJ2-1; tentatively, D is TRBD2 (5 bases). V lost 5 bases and J lost 3, with 14 bases in between. Germline-derived CDR1 and CDR2 are SGHTA and FQGNSA. The CDR3 is made up of 15 amino acids. CDR3 DNA sequence: TGTGCCAGCAGCCCCCGTTCGGGGTTCTACAATGAGCAGTTCTTC. Amino acid sequence: CASSPRSGFYNEQFF.

The chain links TRBV28 to TRBJ1-6, with 10 bases matching TRBD1. CDR1 MDHEN and CDR2 SYDVKM come from the germline V gene. This CDR3 has 15 amino acids. V shed 5 bases and J 8 bases; nucleotides not matched to a gene: 6. The CDR3 coding sequence is TGTGCCAGCAGTAGACAGGGGGCGAGAGATTCACCCCTCCACTTT. This sequence encodes CASSRQGARDSPLHF.

This clone occurred once. This chain connects TRBV4-2 to TRBJ1-2; D gene ambiguous. The CDR3 contains 13 residues. Germline V CDR1 and CDR2: LGHNA, YNFKEQ. Trimming pared 4 bases from V and 8 bases from J, leaving 14 bases between. CDR3 protein: CASSPEVGSGYTF. For the CDR3, the DNA is TGTGCCAGCAGCCCCGAGGTCGGTTCCGGCTACACCTTC.

This clone was seen more than once but under ten times. CDR3 sequence (DNA): TGTGCCAGCAGCTATGGGTCCTACGAGCAGTACTTC. It specifies CASSYGSYEQYF. V usage is TRBV7-9 and J usage is TRBJ2-7; no definite D call. CDR3 length: 12 residues. Trimming shortened V by 4 bases and J by 1 base, and 5 bases separated the two germline ends. From germline, CDR1 is SEHNR and CDR2 FQNEAQ (reference sequence).

The J gene is TRBJ2-5, the V gene TRBV10-3, with 10 bases lining up with TRBD2. This CDR3 has 15 amino acids. The trim removed 8 bases at V and 4 bases at J, leaving 10 bases unmatched. Germline V gene data show CDR1 as ENHRY and CDR2 as SYGVKD. In nucleotides, the CDR3 is TGTGCCATCCGTGGGGAGCGGGGGGGCCGAGAGACCCAGTACTTC. It specifies CAIRGERGGRETQYF.

The chain joins TRBV18 to TRBJ2-7; D gene unclear. V lost 0 bases to trimming and J lost 2 bases, with 8 bases between them. Per the germline V gene, CDR1 is KGHSH and CDR2 is LQKENI. The CDR3 is 14 amino acids. This chain's CDR3 is CASSPPEPPYEQYV. The CDR3, as DNA: TGTGCCAGCTCACCACCGGAGCCCCCCTACGAGCAGTACGTC.

This clone has only a few counts. The V call is TRBV19, the J call TRBJ1-2; possibly TRBD1 for D (5 bases). The CDR3 consists of 14 residues. V shed 5 bases and J shed 7 bases, with 17 bases lying between them. Germline-derived CDR1 and CDR2 are LNHDA and SQIVND (reference sequence). The chain's CDR3 is CASSAVQGRGGYTF. CDR3 DNA: TGTGCCAGTAGTGCGGTCCAGGGCCGGGGTGGCTACACCTTC.

Concerning this clone itself: The identical CDR3 is also encoded by other nucleotide sequences in the sample. This sequence joins TRBV11-2 and TRBJ1-1; a possible D gene is TRBD1 (5 bases). Germline assignment: CDR1 SGHAT and CDR2 FQNNGV. With 5 bases removed from V and 1 base from J, the gap between germline ends came to 11 bases. The CDR3 totals 14 residues. This CDR3 is CASSLGGGNTEAFF. The CDR3 nucleotides are TGTGCCAGCAGCCTCGGGGGGGGGAACACTGAAGCTTTCTTT.

In its sample, this clone was seen once. The chain carries TRBV10-3 and TRBJ2-3, with 13 bases identical to TRBD2. Germline V gives CDR1 ENHRY, CDR2 SYGVKD. The V gene end was trimmed by 6 bases and the J gene end by 6 bases; junction bases not matched to a gene: 9. There are 16 residues in the CDR3. In DNA form, the CDR3 reads TGTGCCATCAGCCAGACTAGCGGGGGGCCTGGGGATACGCAGTATTTT. This translates into CAISQTSGGPGDTQYF.

This clone has just one count. The chain has TRBV15 and TRBJ1-2; no definite D call. This CDR3 is 14 amino acids long. The V and J ends lost 0 bases and 7 bases respectively, with 12 bases between them. Germline assignment: CDR1 LNHNV and CDR2 YYDKDF (reference sequence). Here the CDR3 reads CATSRETAVFGYTF. The CDR3 DNA reads TGTGCCACCAGCAGAGAGACGGCGGTCTTTGGCTACACCTTC.

This chain joins TRBV5-6 and TRBJ2-7; TRBD1 matches at 8 bases. CDR1 and CDR2 from the germline V gene are SGHDT and YYEEEE. J was trimmed by 6 bases and V by 0 bases; bases with no gene match: 8. This CDR3 is built from 15 residues. In nucleotides, the CDR3 is TGTGCCAGCAGCTTGGCCGGTTTGACAGGGGTCGAGCAGTACTTC. This gives the protein CASSLAGLTGVEQYF.